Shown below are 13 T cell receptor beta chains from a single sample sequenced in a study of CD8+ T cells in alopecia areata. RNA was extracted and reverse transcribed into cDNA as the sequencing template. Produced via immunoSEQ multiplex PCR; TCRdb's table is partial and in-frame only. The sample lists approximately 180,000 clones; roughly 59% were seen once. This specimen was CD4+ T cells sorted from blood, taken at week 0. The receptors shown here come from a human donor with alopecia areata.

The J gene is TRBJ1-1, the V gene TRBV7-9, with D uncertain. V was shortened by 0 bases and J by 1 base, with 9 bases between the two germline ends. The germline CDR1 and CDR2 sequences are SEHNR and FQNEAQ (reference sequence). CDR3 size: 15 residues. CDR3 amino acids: CASSLAGRGNTEAFF. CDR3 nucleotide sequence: TGTGCCAGCAGCTTAGCAGGTCGAGGGAACACTGAAGCTTTCTTT.

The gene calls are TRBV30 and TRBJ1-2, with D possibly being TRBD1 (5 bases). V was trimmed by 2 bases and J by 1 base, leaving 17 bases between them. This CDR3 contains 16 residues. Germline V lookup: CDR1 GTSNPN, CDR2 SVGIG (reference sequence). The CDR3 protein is CAWSTFAEGLNYGYTF. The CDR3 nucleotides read TGTGCCTGGAGTACTTTTGCGGAGGGGCTTAACTATGGCTACACCTTC.

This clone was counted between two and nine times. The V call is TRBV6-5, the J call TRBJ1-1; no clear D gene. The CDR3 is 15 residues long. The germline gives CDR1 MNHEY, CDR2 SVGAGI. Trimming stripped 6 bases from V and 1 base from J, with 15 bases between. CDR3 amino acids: CASRSGGAQNTEAFF. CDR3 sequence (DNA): TGTGCCAGCAGATCTGGAGGAGCCCAGAACACTGAAGCTTTCTTT.

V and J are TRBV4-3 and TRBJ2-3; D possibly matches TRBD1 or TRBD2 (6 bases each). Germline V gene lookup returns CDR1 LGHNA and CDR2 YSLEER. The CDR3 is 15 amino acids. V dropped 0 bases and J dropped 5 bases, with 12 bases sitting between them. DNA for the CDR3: TGCGCCAGCAGCCAAGATTGGGGGGCGGGAGATACGCAGTATTTT. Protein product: CASSQDWGAGDTQYF.

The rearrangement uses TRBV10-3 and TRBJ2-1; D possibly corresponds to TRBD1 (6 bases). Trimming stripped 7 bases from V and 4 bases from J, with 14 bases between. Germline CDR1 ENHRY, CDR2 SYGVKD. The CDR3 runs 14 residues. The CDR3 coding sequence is TGTGCCATCACCAAGGACAGCCTGTACAATGAGCAGTTCTTC. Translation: CAITKDSLYNEQFF.

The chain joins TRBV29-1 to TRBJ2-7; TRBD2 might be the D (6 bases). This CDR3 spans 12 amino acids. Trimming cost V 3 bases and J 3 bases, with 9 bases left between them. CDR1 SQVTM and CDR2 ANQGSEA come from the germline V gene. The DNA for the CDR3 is TGCAGCGTTGAGGGGGGTCACTACGAGCAGTACTTC. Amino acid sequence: CSVEGGHYEQYF.

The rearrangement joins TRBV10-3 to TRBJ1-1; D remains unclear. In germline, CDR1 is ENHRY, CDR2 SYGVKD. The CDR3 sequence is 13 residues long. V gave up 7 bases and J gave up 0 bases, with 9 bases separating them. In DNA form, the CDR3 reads TGTGCCATCAAAAAGGGAATGAACACTGAAGCTTTCTTT. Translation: CAIKKGMNTEAFF.

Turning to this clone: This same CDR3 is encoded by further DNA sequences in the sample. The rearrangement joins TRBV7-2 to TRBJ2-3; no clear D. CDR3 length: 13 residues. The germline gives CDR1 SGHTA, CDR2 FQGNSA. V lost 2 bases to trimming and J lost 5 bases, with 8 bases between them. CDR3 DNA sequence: TGTGCCAGCAGCTTAAGGGAAGGAGATACGCAGTATTTT. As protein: CASSLREGDTQYF.

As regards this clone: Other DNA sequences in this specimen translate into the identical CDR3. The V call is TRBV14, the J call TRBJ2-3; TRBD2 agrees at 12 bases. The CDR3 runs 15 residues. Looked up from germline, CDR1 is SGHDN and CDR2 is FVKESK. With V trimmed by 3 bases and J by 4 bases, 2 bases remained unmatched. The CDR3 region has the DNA TGTGCCAGCAGCCAGCGGACTAGCGGGGCAGATACGCAGTATTTT. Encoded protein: CASSQRTSGADTQYF.

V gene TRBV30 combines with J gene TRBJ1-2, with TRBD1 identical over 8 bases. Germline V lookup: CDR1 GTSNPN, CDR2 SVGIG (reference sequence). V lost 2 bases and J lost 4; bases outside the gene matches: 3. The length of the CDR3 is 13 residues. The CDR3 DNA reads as TGTGCCTGGAGTCCGACAGGGGTCTATGGCTACACCTTC. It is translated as CAWSPTGVYGYTF.

This chain's CDR3 is CSVEKPGLAEYEQYF. The DNA for the CDR3 is TGCAGCGTTGAGAAACCGGGACTAGCGGAATACGAGCAGTACTTC. The chain recombines TRBV29-1 with TRBJ2-7; 11 bases are shared with TRBD2. The trim removed 3 bases at V and 4 bases at J, leaving 8 bases unmatched. The germline V gene encodes CDR1 SQVTM and CDR2 ANQGSEA. This CDR3 has 15 residues.

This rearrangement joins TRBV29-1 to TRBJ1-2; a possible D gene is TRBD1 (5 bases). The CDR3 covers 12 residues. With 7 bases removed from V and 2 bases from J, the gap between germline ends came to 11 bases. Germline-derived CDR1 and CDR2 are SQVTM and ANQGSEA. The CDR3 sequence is CSGYQGNYGYTF. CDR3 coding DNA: TGCAGCGGATACCAGGGAAACTATGGCTACACCTTC. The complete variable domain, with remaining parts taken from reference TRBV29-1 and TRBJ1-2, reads SAVISQKPSRDICQRGTSLTIQCQVDSQVTMMFWYRQQPGQSLTLIATANQGSEATYESGFVIDKFPISRPNLTFSTLTVSNMSPEDSSIYLCSGYQGNYGYTFGSGTRLTVV.

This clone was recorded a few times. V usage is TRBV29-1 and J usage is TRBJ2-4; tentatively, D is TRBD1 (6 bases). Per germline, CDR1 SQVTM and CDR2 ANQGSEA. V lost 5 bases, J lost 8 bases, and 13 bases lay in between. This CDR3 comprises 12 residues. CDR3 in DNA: TGCAGCGTTAGGCAGGGGAAGGACATTCAGTACTTC. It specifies CSVRQGKDIQYF.